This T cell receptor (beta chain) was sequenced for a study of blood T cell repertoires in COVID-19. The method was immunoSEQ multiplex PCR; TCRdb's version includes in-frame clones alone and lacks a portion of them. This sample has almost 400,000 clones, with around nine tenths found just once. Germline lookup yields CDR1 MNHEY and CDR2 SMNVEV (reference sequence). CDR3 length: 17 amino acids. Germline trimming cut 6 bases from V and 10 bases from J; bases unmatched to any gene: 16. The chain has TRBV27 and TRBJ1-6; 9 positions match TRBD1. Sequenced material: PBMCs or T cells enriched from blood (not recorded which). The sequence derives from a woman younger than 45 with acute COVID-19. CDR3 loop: CASSLRSWDRAGSPLHF. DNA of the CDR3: TGTGCCAGCAGCCTACGCTCGTGGGACAGGGCCGGATCACCCCTCCACTTT.